These 9 T cell receptor beta chains originate from one sample sequenced in a study of blood T cell repertoires in COVID-19. The data were produced by immunoSEQ multiplex PCR, yet TCRdb's version contains in-frame clones alone and is incomplete. The sample lists roughly 250,000 clones; roughly 90% were seen once. What was sequenced was peripheral blood. These TCRs come from a woman aged 25 to 45 with acute or convalescent COVID-19.

CDR3 DNA: TGCGCCAGCAGTCAATCTCAGGGAGGAGGCACAGATACGCAGTATTTT. This translates into CASSQSQGGGTDTQYF. The chain is built from TRBV23-1 and TRBJ2-3; maybe TRBD2 (6 bases). TRBV23-1 belongs to the ORF category, with a function that is uncertain. The V end lost 0 bases, the J end lost 1 base, and 11 bases lay between the germline ends. The CDR3 sequence is 16 residues long.

This clone has just a few counts. In the same sample, other DNA sequences code for this CDR3. The chain employs TRBV9 and TRBJ2-7, with D tentatively TRBD2 (6 bases). CDR3 length equals 15 residues. The germline V gene has CDR1 SGDLS and CDR2 YYNGEE. V was trimmed by 0 bases and J by 3 bases, leaving 13 bases between them. The CDR3 loop is CASSVGLGSNYEQYF. CDR3 in DNA: TGTGCCAGCAGCGTAGGTCTCGGGAGCAACTACGAGCAGTACTTC. Together with reference TRBV9 and TRBJ2-7, the CDR3 gives the full variable domain: DSGVTQTPKHLITATGQRVTLRCSPRSGDLSVYWYQQSLDQGLQFLIQYYNGEERAKGNILERFSAQQFPDLHSELNLSSLELGDSALYFCASSVGLGSNYEQYFGPGTRLTVT.

The chain uses TRBV3-1 (or the pseudogene TRBV3-2) and TRBJ2-2; D gene ambiguous. This CDR3 contains 17 residues. Deletions cut 0 bases from V and 9 bases from J, with 20 bases between. The germline gives CDR1 LGHDT, CDR2 YNNKEL (reference sequence). The CDR3: CASSQDQGLAIDRELFF. CDR3 bases: TGTGCCAGCAGCCAAGATCAAGGATTAGCAATTGACCGGGAGCTGTTTTTT.

The CDR3 sequence: CASSPRGSYQPQHF. CDR3 bases: TGTGCCAGCAGCCCCAGGGGGAGTTATCAGCCCCAGCATTTT. The chain uses TRBV7-9 and TRBJ1-5, with 7 nucleotides matching TRBD1. This CDR3 region has 14 residues. The ends lost 5 bases at V and 5 bases at J; junction bases unmatched: 6. Germline V gives CDR1 SEHNR, CDR2 FQNEAQ (reference sequence).

This sequence joins TRBV19 and TRBJ2-7, with 8 bases lining up with TRBD1. CDR3 length: 16 amino acids. The V gene's germline CDR1 is LNHDA and CDR2 SQIVND (reference sequence). With 2 bases clipped from V and 0 bases from J, the junction kept 6 bases outside the gene matches. The CDR3: CASSIPPTGGSYEQYF. The CDR3 DNA follows: TGTGCCAGTAGTATACCCCCTACAGGGGGCTCCTACGAGCAGTACTTC.

This rearrangement joins TRBV23-1 to TRBJ2-3; TRBD1 is a possible D gene (6 bases). TRBV23-1 is marked as an open reading frame, function uncertain. CDR3 size: 14 residues. Trimming removed 10 bases at V and 1 base at J, with 15 bases between. CDR3 sequence reads: CATGPKGGTDTQYF. CDR3 coding DNA: TGCGCCACGGGACCCAAGGGGGGCACAGATACGCAGTATTTT.

This rearrangement joins TRBV13 to TRBJ1-1, with no clear D. The V gene's germline CDR1 is PRHDT and CDR2 FYEKMQ (reference sequence). The CDR3 has 13 amino acids. The V gene lost 3 bases and the J gene lost 3 bases, with 8 bases spanning the gap. The CDR3: CASSFSGDTEAFF. The CDR3, as DNA: TGTGCCAGCAGCTTCTCAGGTGACACTGAAGCTTTCTTT.

The genes are TRBV5-4 and TRBJ2-2, with D possibly TRBD1 on 5 matching bases. The CDR3 extends over 14 amino acids. Germline CDR1 reads SGHNT; CDR2 reads YYREEE (reference sequence). V was trimmed by 4 bases and J by 5 bases, leaving 12 bases between them. Written as DNA, the CDR3 is TGTGCCAGCAGCCCTTCAGCAGGGACCGGGGAGCTGTTTTTT. Its protein is CASSPSAGTGELFF. Combining the CDR3 with reference TRBV5-4 and TRBJ2-2 gives the whole variable domain ETGVTQSPTHLIKTRGQQVTLRCSSQSGHNTVSWYQQALGQGPQFIFQYYREEENGRGNFPPRFSGLQFPNYSSELNVNALELDDSALYLCASSPSAGTGELFFGEGSRLTVL.

The V and J genes are TRBV25-1 and TRBJ2-4; 7 nucleotides match TRBD1. V shed 3 bases, J shed 4 bases, and the junction held 0 bases outside the gene matches. The CDR3 has 13 amino acids. CDR1 MGHDK and CDR2 SYGVNS come from the germline V gene. The CDR3 spells CASSEGQKNIQYF. The CDR3 DNA reads as TGTGCCAGCAGTGAGGGACAGAAAAACATTCAGTACTTC.